One sample yielded the 12 T cell receptor beta chains listed below, sequenced in a study of blood T cell repertoires in COVID-19 (dated by TCRdb to the early 2020s). Libraries were prepared through the immunoSEQ multiplex PCR assay. The immuneACCESS repertoire file appears here via TCRdb, limited to in-frame rearrangements. These files lack a portion of the clones; in checked studies, under half of the deficit traces to unresolved V genes, and the cause of the others is not known. The sample profile shows fewer than 250,000 clones; 65% to 90% of them were found once. The top ten hold approximately 4.2% of the sample. Source material: PBMCs or T cells enriched from blood (not recorded which). The receptors derive from a middle-aged woman with acute COVID-19.

J is TRBJ1-3 and V is TRBV6-1; D may be TRBD1 (5 bases). Germline values: CDR1 MNHNS, CDR2 SASEGT. V dropped 0 bases and J dropped 0 bases, with 12 bases sitting between them. This CDR3 has 17 amino acids. CDR3 in DNA: TGTGCCAGCAGTGAAGCTTCCACAGGCGGCTCTGGAAACACCATATATTTT. Translation gives CASSEASTGGSGNTIYF.

The V and J genes are TRBV10-3 and TRBJ2-7, with 9 bases identical to TRBD1. The length of the CDR3 is 14 residues. Germline V lookup: CDR1 ENHRY, CDR2 SYGVKD. V lost 10 bases to trimming and J lost 6 bases; unmatched junction nucleotides: 13. This CDR3 reads CATHQDRGSGEQYF. DNA for the CDR3: TGTGCCACCCATCAGGACAGGGGTTCTGGCGAGCAGTACTTC.

V usage is TRBV28 and J usage is TRBJ2-5; 10 nucleotides align to TRBD2. The CDR3 is made up of 16 amino acids. Unmatched junction bases numbered 10, after V lost 4 bases and J lost 5 bases. Germline V CDR1 and CDR2: MDHEN, SYDVKM. The CDR3 loop is CASSSPLAGVAETQYF. Here the CDR3 DNA reads TGTGCCAGCAGTTCCCCGCTAGCGGGAGTGGCGGAGACCCAGTACTTC. Full variable domain (rest looked up from reference TRBV28 and TRBJ2-5): DVKVTQSSRYLVKRTGEKVFLECVQDMDHENMFWYRQDPGLGLRLIYFSYDVKMKEKGDIPEGYSVSREKKERFSLILESASTNQTSMYLCASSSPLAGVAETQYFGPGTRLLVL.

J is TRBJ1-6 and V is TRBV4-3; a possible D gene is TRBD1 (6 bases). The CDR3 has 16 residues. The V gene lost 1 base and the J gene lost 8 bases, with 15 bases spanning the gap. Germline-derived CDR1 and CDR2 are LGHNA and YSLEER. The CDR3 DNA sequence: TGCGCCAGCAGCCAAGGAGGGAAACAGGGTGATTCACCCCTCCACTTT. Translation: CASSQGGKQGDSPLHF.

The chain employs TRBV5-6 and TRBJ2-7; 7 bases fit TRBD1. Germline CDR1 SGHDT, CDR2 YYEEEE. The CDR3 covers 13 residues. With V trimmed by 0 bases and J by 6 bases, 3 bases remained unmatched. This CDR3 is CASSLVTGVEQYF. For the CDR3, the DNA is TGTGCCAGCAGCTTGGTTACAGGGGTCGAGCAGTACTTC.

This rearrangement joins TRBV7-9 to TRBJ1-4, with 8 bases aligning to TRBD1. V was clipped by 4 bases and J by 7 bases; unmatched bases: 5. This CDR3 has 14 residues. Germline V gives CDR1 SEHNR, CDR2 FQNEAQ (reference sequence). Written as DNA, the CDR3 is TGTGCCAGCAGCTGGACAGGGAGGGGTGAAAAACTGTTTTTT. It specifies CASSWTGRGEKLFF.

This rearrangement joins TRBV6-5 to TRBJ2-1; 11 positions agree with TRBD2. The CDR3 runs 15 residues. Germline loops: CDR1 MNHEY, CDR2 SVGAGI. V shed 6 bases and J 6 bases; nucleotides not matched to a gene: 7. This chain's CDR3 is CASSQGLAGGNEQFF. The CDR3 bases are TGTGCCAGCAGCCAGGGGCTAGCGGGAGGCAATGAGCAGTTCTTC.

The rearrangement joins TRBV7-9 to TRBJ2-1, with 8 bases identical to TRBD2. The V gene's germline CDR1 is SEHNR and CDR2 FQNEAQ (reference sequence). CDR3 length: 16 amino acids. The V gene end was trimmed by 1 base and the J gene end by 0 bases; junction bases not matched to a gene: 2. Here the CDR3 DNA reads TGTGCCAGCAGCTTAGGAAGCGGGAGCTCCTACAATGAGCAGTTCTTC. Encoded protein: CASSLGSGSSYNEQFF.

This chain links TRBV7-2 with TRBJ2-5; 9 positions agree with TRBD2. Germline CDR1 and CDR2: SGHTA and FQGNSA. The CDR3 runs to 17 residues. V dropped 0 bases and J dropped 2; count of bases not matched to a gene: 7. The CDR3 spells CASSLAVWAGGQETQYF. The DNA of the CDR3 is TGTGCCAGCAGCTTAGCGGTGTGGGCGGGAGGGCAAGAGACCCAGTACTTC.

CDR3 sequence reads: CASSLVASGKGYNEQFF. DNA for the CDR3: TGTGCCAGCAGCTTAGTGGCGAGCGGGAAAGGGTACAATGAGCAGTTCTTC. The chain uses TRBV7-2 and TRBJ2-1; 7 bases fit TRBD2. The J segment lost 4 bases and the V segment lost 1 base, leaving 10 bases of the junction unmatched. There are 17 residues in the CDR3. The germline CDR1 and CDR2 sequences are SGHTA and FQGNSA.

The table lists this clone with a count of one. V is TRBV18 and J is TRBJ2-7; TRBD1 matches at 9 bases. CDR3 length equals 15 residues. Germline V gives CDR1 KGHSH, CDR2 LQKENI. With V trimmed by 4 bases and J by 6 bases, 10 bases remained unmatched. CDR3 region: CASSREQGALFEQYF. The CDR3 nucleotides are TGTGCCAGCTCACGCGAACAGGGGGCCCTTTTCGAGCAGTACTTC. The complete variable domain, with remaining parts taken from reference TRBV18 and TRBJ2-7, reads NAGVMQNPRHLVRRRGQEARLRCSPMKGHSHVYWYRQLPEEGLKFMVYLQKENIIDESGMPKERFSAEFPKEGPSILRIQQVVRGDSAAYFCASSREQGALFEQYFGPGTRLTVT.

The chain has TRBV28 and TRBJ2-2; TRBD2 matches at 9 bases. From germline, CDR1 is MDHEN and CDR2 SYDVKM. The V segment lost 5 bases and the J segment 6 bases; nucleotides outside the gene matches: 7. The CDR3 sequence is 15 residues long. CDR3: CASSPSGLAAGELFF. Written as DNA, the CDR3 is TGTGCCAGCAGTCCCTCGGGACTAGCCGCCGGGGAGCTGTTTTTT.